This TCR beta chain was found in a study of cytomegalovirus exposure and HLA in healthy donors. Comment on this clone: Its antigen is currently unknown.

Findings of the study overall: Association of fewer than 20,000 TCR beta sequences with HLA alleles was found at 0.05 false discovery rate in a later analysis. In a later analysis, V- and J-gene trimming of beta chains associated with a DCLRE1C missense variant, replicated independently.

The PCR had 60 Vbeta and 13 Jbeta primers. The method was immunoSEQ multiplex PCR; TCRdb's version includes in-frame clones alone and lacks a portion of them. The specimen's table records 35,000 to 50,000 clones. Trimming left V 2 bases short and J 5 bases short, with 9 bases between. This CDR3 has 13 residues. CDR1 is SGHTA, CDR2 FQGNSA, per germline. The rearrangement uses TRBV7-2 and TRBJ2-5; perhaps TRBD1 as D (6 bases). The TCR sequence derives from a woman in her thirties in good health and CMV-seropositive. The specimen sequenced was PBMCs. CDR3 DNA sequence: TGTGCCAGCAGCTTATGGGGGCGGGAGACCCAGTACTTC. Its protein product is CASSLWGRETQYF.